This TCR beta chain emerged from a study of T cells in Graves' hyperthyroidism and ophthalmopathy. Germline CDR1 is MRHNA and CDR2 is SNTAGT. The CDR3 runs 15 residues. Trimming took off 3 bases at V and 1 base at J, with 12 bases between the two ends. Stability of Graves' hyperthyroidism was defined as absent ophthalmopathy progression within 18 months. Criteria for exclusion of patients were uncontrolled infection, other autoimmune disease, pregnancy or lactation. PBMCs were sourced from more than 7.5 ml fresh peripheral blood. RNA transcripts yielded amplified TCR beta CDR3 regions. RT-PCR in the first round (using the HTBI primer set) targeted the TCR CDR3. In TCRdb, the multiplex PCR reads were re-called with MiXCR into one record per CDR3 protein. Here the sample spans hundreds of thousands of distinct CDR3 sequences, about two fifths being singletons.

The source is a young man with Graves' hyperthyroidism. The chain carries TRBV6-4 and TRBJ1-1, with D possibly being TRBD1 (6 bases). The source material was blood. DNA for the CDR3: TGTGCCAGCAGTGAAACAGGGACGGGGAACACTGAAGCTTTCTTT. Encoded protein: CASSETGTGNTEAFF.